These T cell receptor beta chains were read from a single sample in a study of beta chain features in type 1 diabetes. TCRdb keeps only in-frame clones here, not all; method: immunoSEQ multiplex PCR. The table records over 150,000 clones, approximately 8.1% of them present only once. Sequences were obtained from central memory CD4+ T cells from blood. These receptors all stem from a man between 18 and 35 years old in good health. CDR3s leave out the opening cysteine and the closing phenylalanine or tryptophan. Fields, in order: J gene, V gene, CDR3 length, CDR3 protein.

TRBJ2-7,TRBV5-4,13,ASSSLAGGPYEQY
TRBJ1-1,TRBV7-2,9,ASSRGLEAF
TRBJ2-2,TRBV7-3,13,ASSLFAGTTGELF
TRBJ1-2,TRBV9,13,ASSPTPTVDYGYT
TRBJ1-5,TRBV7-9,13,ASSLGGPGDQPQH
TRBJ2-3,TRBV5-1,12,ASSSTETTDTQY
TRBJ2-7,TRBV10-3,13,AISEKVRVSVEQY
TRBJ1-2,TRBV5-1,13,ASSYKGDSPYGYT
TRBJ1-6,TRBV29-1,13,SVSTGGRNNSPLH
TRBJ2-1,TRBV11-2,12,ASSLAGVINEQF
TRBJ1-1,TRBV19,16,ASPSTRTPIRMNTEAF
TRBJ1-2,TRBV28,12,ASSSMGGIYGYT
TRBJ2-2,TRBV5-4,12,ASSYTGVTGELF
TRBJ2-7,TRBV28,10,ASRTGSYEQY
TRBJ1-2,TRBV2,11,ASKPQGLYGYT
TRBJ1-5,TRBV30,14,AWSPLRGNSNQPQH
TRBJ2-5,TRBV2,10,ASSTGAETQY
TRBJ2-2,TRBV9,14,ASSAPGGSNTGELF
TRBJ2-5,TRBV19,10,ASSRPQETQY
TRBJ1-1,TRBV5-1,13,ASSLGADLNTEAF